The rows below give T cell receptor beta chains drawn from one sample of a study of CD8 T cells in Susac syndrome. MiXCR, run by TCRdb on the immunoSEQ multiplex PCR reads, gives a single entry per CDR3 protein. The table lists about 210,000 distinct CDR3 sequences, nearly 97% of them singletons. Sequenced sample: CD4+ T cells from PBMCs. The receptors shown here come from a human donor with multiple sclerosis. Both conserved end residues are part of each CDR3.

V gene	J gene	CDR3 protein
TRBV3-1	TRBJ1-1	CASSLRIRTENTEAFF
TRBV29-1	TRBJ2-1	CSVETLDSYNEQFF
TRBV7-2	TRBJ2-3	CASRPGTSGLTDTQYF
TRBV12-3/TRBV12-4	TRBJ1-5	CASSLGQGNQPQHF
TRBV7-6	TRBJ2-7	CASSSGQFYEQYF
TRBV29-1	TRBJ1-1	CSVDSGVGTEAFF
TRBV27	TRBJ1-5	CASSLLGGPQHF
TRBV7-9	TRBJ2-3	CASSARGVAGTDTQYF
TRBV20-1	TRBJ2-3	CSARGVRAGHTDTQYF
TRBV2	TRBJ2-5	CATTQEETQYF
TRBV20-1	TRBJ2-3	CSPRAGGGRNTQYF
TRBV30	TRBJ2-5	CAAAGEETQYF
TRBV28	TRBJ2-1	CASSSTSGSVDEQFF
TRBV6-1	TRBJ2-1	CASSDPGANYNEQFF
TRBV5-4	TRBJ2-7	CASSLAVRRSLTSGGNEQYF
TRBV27	TRBJ2-1	CASKDQGVHLYNEQFF
TRBV9	TRBJ1-4	CASSVRDRGYEGEKLFF
TRBV9	TRBJ2-7	CASSVEASGDYEQYF
TRBV4-1	TRBJ2-7	CASSQVYRAYEQYF
TRBV12-3/TRBV12-4	TRBJ1-5	CASSFKAGNQPQHF
TRBV29-1	TRBJ2-6	CSVEGPAAPGANVLTF
TRBV20-1	TRBJ2-2	CSASQNTGELFF
TRBV7-2	TRBJ2-3	CASSQTHGLADTQYF
TRBV25-1	TRBJ2-7	CASSESASGAQNYEQYF
TRBV25-1	TRBJ1-3	CASSEGRIGNTIYF
TRBV5-1	TRBJ2-7	CASSGQHYEQYF
TRBV29-1	TRBJ1-5	CSYTFGVGNQPQHF
TRBV20-1	TRBJ2-7	CSARVLASSYEQYF
TRBV3-1	TRBJ2-3	CASRLAGAGTDTQYF
TRBV5-4	TRBJ2-1	CASSLPPENAEFF
TRBV19	TRBJ1-2	CASSIRTLGGYTF
TRBV27	TRBJ2-5	CASRRLSQETQYF
TRBV29-1	TRBJ1-1	CSVVQVGGNTEAFF
TRBV6-6	TRBJ1-2	CASSSAGNGYTF
TRBV20-1	TRBJ2-1	CSASVSSGGVFEQFF
TRBV3-1	TRBJ2-3	CASSQVRPSTDTQYF
TRBV1	TRBJ1-5	CTSSQGTGGASQPQHF
TRBV12-3/TRBV12-4	TRBJ1-5	CASSSRGGPTQAQHF
TRBV7-9	TRBJ2-7	CASSLNTIRSHEQYF
TRBV27	TRBJ2-7	CASTLTPNDDYEQYF
TRBV30	TRBJ2-1	CAWSVWLNEQFF
TRBV18	TRBJ2-3	CASSPNRGLSTDTQYF
TRBV20-1	TRBJ2-2	CSASVGTNTGELFF
TRBV2	TRBJ2-3	CARQDTQYF
TRBV7-3	TRBJ2-1	CASSLIASGTDFGGEQFF
TRBV20-1	TRBJ2-1	CSARGDRDRNEQFF
TRBV5-4	TRBJ2-3	CASSVISTDTQYF
TRBV29-1	TRBJ2-3	CSVEQTRGDTQYF
TRBV12-3/TRBV12-4	TRBJ2-3	CASSLFADTQYF
TRBV29-1	TRBJ2-1	CSVVVGIGTSGSFF
TRBV20-1	TRBJ2-2	CSARDIGTGGTGELFF
TRBV6-5	TRBJ1-1	CASSYTDLGGTEAFF
TRBV7-2	TRBJ2-7	CASSLGVRREQYF